Listed below are T cell receptor beta chains from one sample, sequenced in a study of blood T cell repertoires in COVID-19. The repertoire was sequenced with immunoSEQ multiplex PCR; TCRdb's copy has only in-frame clones and lacks some. This repertoire shows 100,000 to 130,000 clones, roughly 88% found once; its top ten account for 2% to 3%. The sequencing input was peripheral blood. The receptors were gathered from a human donor in a cohort sampled during active COVID-19. CDR3s include the opening cysteine and the closing phenylalanine or tryptophan. A D gene is named only where the DNA matches it firmly. The listing skips clone size in some rows; elsewhere it reads once, few, many or a size class.

J gene: TRBJ1-2
clone size: .
CDR3 length: 12
D gene: .
V gene: TRBV28
CDR3 protein: CASSPRLYGYTF
CDR3 DNA: TGTGCCAGCAGTCCGCGACTGTATGGCTACACCTTC

J gene: TRBJ1-1
clone size: .
CDR3 length: 13
D gene: .
V gene: TRBV25-1
CDR3 protein: CASSEYGGLEAFF
CDR3 DNA: TGTGCCAGCAGTGAATATGGGGGGTTGGAAGCTTTCTTT

J gene: TRBJ1-1
clone size: .
CDR3 length: 13
D gene: .
V gene: TRBV28
CDR3 protein: CASGGETFTEAFF
CDR3 DNA: TGTGCCAGCGGGGGGGAGACGTTCACTGAAGCTTTCTTT

J gene: TRBJ2-7
clone size: .
CDR3 length: 15
D gene: .
V gene: TRBV5-4
CDR3 protein: CASSFWAGSGGEQYF
CDR3 DNA: TGTGCCAGCAGCTTCTGGGCTGGCTCTGGTGGCGAGCAGTACTTC

J gene: TRBJ1-6
clone size: .
CDR3 length: 13
D gene: .
V gene: TRBV7-2
CDR3 protein: CASSSRFDSPLHF
CDR3 DNA: TGTGCCAGCAGCTCCCGGTTCGATTCACCCCTCCACTTT

J gene: TRBJ1-2
clone size: .
CDR3 length: 15
D gene: .
V gene: TRBV6-1
CDR3 protein: CASSEVGGTLYGYTF
CDR3 DNA: TGTGCCAGCAGTGAAGTCGGAGGGACCTTATACGGCTACACCTTC

J gene: TRBJ1-1
clone size: few
CDR3 length: 16
D gene: TRBD1
V gene: TRBV28
CDR3 protein: CASSPTPQGLNTEAFF
CDR3 DNA: TGTGCCAGCAGTCCAACCCCACAGGGGTTGAACACTGAAGCTTTCTTT

J gene: TRBJ1-1
clone size: few
CDR3 length: 14
D gene: TRBD1
V gene: TRBV19
CDR3 protein: CASSPGTGGYEAFF
CDR3 DNA: TGTGCCAGTAGTCCCGGGACAGGGGGTTATGAAGCTTTCTTT

J gene: TRBJ1-2
clone size: .
CDR3 length: 12
D gene: .
V gene: TRBV4-1
CDR3 protein: CASSPSGGGYTF
CDR3 DNA: TGCGCCAGCAGCCCTTCCGGGGGAGGCTACACCTTC

J gene: TRBJ1-6
clone size: .
CDR3 length: 14
D gene: TRBD1
V gene: TRBV11-2
CDR3 protein: CASSRDRGISPLHF
CDR3 DNA: TGTGCCAGCAGCCGGGACAGGGGGATTTCACCCCTCCACTTT

J gene: TRBJ1-4
clone size: .
CDR3 length: 17
D gene: TRBD1
V gene: TRBV3-1/TRBV3-2
CDR3 protein: CASSPDRAGVQNEKLFF
CDR3 DNA: TGTGCCAGCAGCCCCGACAGGGCCGGAGTTCAAAATGAAAAACTGTTTTTT

J gene: TRBJ1-1
clone size: .
CDR3 length: 15
D gene: TRBD1
V gene: TRBV27
CDR3 protein: CASSFDRGRGTEAFF
CDR3 DNA: TGTGCCAGCAGTTTCGACAGGGGGCGCGGAACTGAAGCTTTCTTT

J gene: TRBJ2-3
clone size: .
CDR3 length: 15
D gene: .
V gene: TRBV5-1
CDR3 protein: CASSLVGGASDTQYF
CDR3 DNA: TGCGCCAGCAGCTTGGTAGGGGGGGCTTCAGATACGCAGTATTTT

J gene: TRBJ1-2
clone size: .
CDR3 length: 15
D gene: .
V gene: TRBV19
CDR3 protein: CASSAQQGANYGYTF
CDR3 DNA: TGTGCCAGTAGCGCCCAACAGGGTGCTAACTATGGCTACACCTTC

J gene: TRBJ1-1
clone size: few
CDR3 length: 11
D gene: .
V gene: TRBV20-1
CDR3 protein: CSANGNTEAFF
CDR3 DNA: TGCAGTGCTAACGGGAACACTGAAGCTTTCTTT

J gene: TRBJ2-3
clone size: once
CDR3 length: 14
D gene: .
V gene: TRBV18
CDR3 protein: CASSPSRDTDTQYF
CDR3 DNA: TGTGCCAGCTCACCGTCCCGGGACACAGATACGCAGTATTTT

J gene: TRBJ2-2
clone size: .
CDR3 length: 16
D gene: .
V gene: TRBV7-3
CDR3 protein: CASSLRPTKNTGELFF
CDR3 DNA: TGTGCCAGCAGCTTAAGGCCAACAAAGAACACCGGGGAGCTGTTTTTT

J gene: TRBJ2-5
clone size: .
CDR3 length: 15
D gene: TRBD2
V gene: TRBV5-1
CDR3 protein: CASSFGGGPLETQYF
CDR3 DNA: TGCGCCAGCAGCTTTGGGGGAGGGCCCTTGGAGACCCAGTACTTC

J gene: TRBJ2-1
clone size: .
CDR3 length: 18
D gene: TRBD2
V gene: TRBV27
CDR3 protein: CASSGGGLAGGSRDEQFF
CDR3 DNA: TGTGCCAGCAGTGGGGGGGGACTAGCGGGAGGGTCGAGGGATGAGCAGTTCTTC

J gene: TRBJ2-6
clone size: .
CDR3 length: 14
D gene: .
V gene: TRBV13
CDR3 protein: CASSPISGANVLTF
CDR3 DNA: TGTGCCAGCAGCCCAATCTCTGGGGCCAACGTCCTGACTTTC

J gene: TRBJ1-2
clone size: .
CDR3 length: 15
D gene: .
V gene: TRBV2
CDR3 protein: CASSVRSPTRHGYTF
CDR3 DNA: TGTGCCAGCAGTGTACGGAGCCCAACGAGACATGGCTACACCTTC

J gene: TRBJ2-7
clone size: .
CDR3 length: 13
D gene: .
V gene: TRBV11-3
CDR3 protein: CASSRSRDSEQYF
CDR3 DNA: TGTGCCAGCAGCCGAAGCCGGGATTCAGAGCAGTACTTC

J gene: TRBJ2-1
clone size: .
CDR3 length: 14
D gene: .
V gene: TRBV11-2
CDR3 protein: CASVGRRENNEQFF
CDR3 DNA: TGTGCCAGCGTGGGCAGGAGGGAGAACAATGAGCAGTTCTTC

J gene: TRBJ2-7
clone size: many
CDR3 length: 12
D gene: .
V gene: TRBV28
CDR3 protein: CASGANTYEQYF
CDR3 DNA: TGTGCCAGCGGGGCCAACACCTACGAGCAGTACTTC

J gene: TRBJ1-3
clone size: once
CDR3 length: 17
D gene: .
V gene: TRBV19
CDR3 protein: CASSIDRWSDSGNTIYF
CDR3 DNA: TGTGCCAGTAGTATAGATCGCTGGAGTGACTCTGGAAACACCATATATTTT